A selection of T cell receptor beta chains follows, all from one sample in a study of blood T cell repertoires in COVID-19. Generated by immunoSEQ multiplex PCR, the TCRdb table keeps only in-frame clones and is missing some. The table lists over 150,000 clones, 65% to 90% of them singletons. The sample consisted of peripheral blood. These receptors were obtained from a man aged 50-60 years with active or convalescent COVID-19. Both conserved end residues are part of each CDR3. A D gene is named only where the DNA matches it firmly. For some rows the clone size is stated as once, few or many, or as a class when expanded; others skip it.

v_gene	abundance	d_gene	j_gene	CDR3aa	CDR3nt
TRBV6-5	NA	TRBD1	TRBJ1-1	CASSYSQGAGGTEAFF	TGTGCCAGCAGTTACTCGCAGGGGGCTGGGGGCACTGAAGCTTTCTTT
TRBV6-2/TRBV6-3	NA	NA	TRBJ2-2	CASSLGRGTGELFF	TGTGCCAGCAGTTTGGGCCGTGGCACCGGGGAGCTGTTTTTT
TRBV4-2	NA	TRBD2	TRBJ2-7	CASSPGVGLARPYEQYF	TGTGCCAGCAGCCCCGGGGTGGGACTAGCGAGACCCTACGAGCAGTACTTC
TRBV28	NA	TRBD2	TRBJ2-1	CAASGSLNEQFF	TGTGCGGCTAGCGGGAGTTTGAATGAGCAGTTCTTC
TRBV14	NA	NA	TRBJ1-4	CASSQTPGASNEKLFF	TGTGCCAGCAGCCAAACCCCTGGGGCCTCTAATGAAAAACTGTTTTTT
TRBV18	NA	TRBD1	TRBJ1-1	CASSPRGTGGNTEAFF	TGTGCCAGCTCACCACGGGGGACAGGCGGGAACACTGAAGCTTTCTTT
TRBV27	NA	NA	TRBJ2-5	CASSLGGGFQETQYF	TGTGCCAGCAGTTTAGGGGGGGGCTTCCAAGAGACCCAGTACTTC
TRBV27	once	NA	TRBJ1-1	CASSPRTDRNTEAFF	TGTGCCAGCAGTCCACGGACAGACCGGAACACTGAAGCTTTCTTT
TRBV28	NA	NA	TRBJ2-5	CASSFSVQETQYF	TGTGCCAGCAGTTTCTCGGTCCAAGAGACCCAGTACTTC
TRBV2	NA	NA	TRBJ2-1	CASRVSQGYEQFF	TGTGCCAGCAGAGTTTCGCAGGGATATGAGCAGTTCTTC
TRBV7-3	NA	NA	TRBJ2-7	CASSLGQSNEQYF	TGTGCCAGCAGCTTAGGGCAGTCCAACGAGCAGTACTTC
TRBV28	NA	TRBD1	TRBJ1-2	CASREPNRGNANYGYTF	TGTGCCAGCAGGGAACCAAACAGGGGGAATGCTAACTATGGCTACACCTTC
TRBV4-3	once	TRBD2	TRBJ2-3	CASSQDTLGTSGTSTDTQYF	TGCGCCAGCAGCCAAGATACCTTGGGGACTAGCGGTACGAGCACAGATACGCAGTATTTT
TRBV27	NA	NA	TRBJ2-7	CASSSNRESYEQYF	TGTGCCAGCAGCTCAAATCGGGAGTCCTACGAGCAGTACTTC
TRBV3-1/TRBV3-2	NA	TRBD1	TRBJ2-7	CASSPQGEMYEQYF	TGTGCCAGCAGCCCACAGGGGGAGATGTACGAGCAGTACTTC
TRBV4-3	NA	TRBD1	TRBJ1-6	CASSARDRDNSPLHF	TGCGCCAGCAGCGCTAGGGACAGAGATAATTCACCCCTCCACTTT
TRBV5-1	NA	TRBD1	TRBJ2-7	CASSSGTVAYEQYF	TGCGCCAGCAGCTCCGGGACAGTAGCCTACGAGCAGTACTTC
TRBV24-1	NA	NA	TRBJ2-2	CATSDRPTGELFF	TGTGCCACCAGTGATCGTCCCACCGGGGAGCTGTTTTTT
TRBV12-3/TRBV12-4	NA	NA	TRBJ1-1	CASSPRRTEAFF	TGTGCCAGCAGCCCGCGGCGGACAGAAGCTTTCTTT
TRBV29-1	NA	NA	TRBJ1-1	CSAAGQRSYTEAFF	TGCAGCGCCGCTGGACAGCGGAGCTACACTGAAGCTTTCTTT
TRBV25-1	NA	NA	TRBJ1-5	CASSSGEYSNQPQHF	TGTGCCAGCAGTTCAGGGGAGTATAGCAATCAGCCCCAGCATTTT
TRBV19	NA	TRBD1	TRBJ1-1	CASRDRGDMNTEAFF	TGTGCCAGTAGAGACAGGGGGGACATGAACACTGAAGCTTTCTTT
TRBV11-2	NA	NA	TRBJ2-1	CASSERTSYNEQFF	TGTGCCAGCAGCGAGCGGACGTCCTACAATGAGCAGTTCTTC
TRBV7-2	NA	TRBD1	TRBJ1-3	CASSLRQGSGNTIYF	TGTGCCAGCAGCTTAAGACAGGGTTCTGGAAACACCATATATTTT
TRBV25-1	NA	NA	TRBJ1-1	CASSPGAVPEAFF	TGTGCCAGCAGTCCAGGGGCGGTCCCTGAAGCTTTCTTT